This T cell receptor (beta chain) was documented in a study of cytomegalovirus exposure and HLA in healthy donors. General observations from the study: In an earlier analysis, about 87% or about 30%: the productive usage of most TCR beta V segments. TCR beta chain V- and J-gene trimming was linked, in a later analysis, to a missense variant in DCLRE1C. Indistinguishable V segments, including TRBV6-2 and TRBV6-3, were excluded. When a later analysis compared HLA-associated TCR beta chains with equally common others, the HLA-associated chains turned out to be more clonally expanded and to have lower generation probabilities.

Use of 60 Vbeta and 13 Jbeta primers characterized the PCR. TCRdb's copy holds only in-frame clones and misses some; the assay was immunoSEQ multiplex PCR. The table lists over 100,000 clones, roughly 66% of them singletons. A remark on this clone: Its antigen is still unknown. The junction and the germline gene differ at one end; a read error may be behind it.

Germline values: CDR1 GTSNPN, CDR2 SVGIG (reference sequence). This CDR3 spans 13 amino acids. V is TRBV30 and J is TRBJ2-7, with a tentative D call TRBD1 (6 bases). Sequenced: PBMCs. This TCR came from a woman in her 30s in good health and CMV-seronegative. The CDR3 DNA reads as TGTGCCTGGAGTTGGGGACACTCCTACGAGCAGTCCTTC. Translation: CAWSWGHSYEQSF.